One and the same sample provided the 4 T cell receptor beta chains below, sequenced in a study of cytomegalovirus exposure and HLA in healthy donors. The data were produced by immunoSEQ multiplex PCR, yet TCRdb's version contains in-frame clones alone and is incomplete. Among around 54,000 clones, approximately 89% were seen once, and the ten largest hold 8.4%. Sequenced: PBMCs. These receptors were obtained from a woman in her late teens or twenties in good health and CMV-seropositive.

The rearrangement links TRBV10-3 to TRBJ1-1; 9 bases line up with TRBD1. Per germline, CDR1 ENHRY and CDR2 SYGVKD. Unmatched junction bases numbered 4, after V lost 4 bases and J lost 1 base. The CDR3 is 15 amino acids. In DNA form, the CDR3 reads TGTGCCATCAGTGGACAGGGGGGCCCGAACACTGAAGCTTTCTTT. Amino acids: CAISGQGGPNTEAFF.

The chain joins TRBV28 to TRBJ2-7; 10 bases align to TRBD1. Germline CDR1 and CDR2: MDHEN and SYDVKM. CDR3 length: 15 residues. The trim removed 5 bases at V and 5 bases at J, leaving 9 bases unmatched. As DNA, the CDR3 is TGTGCCAGCAGTACCCCGGGACAGGGGTTACACGAGCAGTACTTC. Amino acids: CASSTPGQGLHEQYF.

The chain uses TRBV5-8 and TRBJ1-4; 7 nucleotides match TRBD1. Germline V gene data show CDR1 as SGHTS and CDR2 as YDEGEE. The CDR3 contains 14 residues. The V segment lost 2 bases and the J segment 8 bases; nucleotides outside the gene matches: 6. The CDR3 protein is CASSFQGGWEKLFF. For the CDR3, the DNA is TGTGCCAGCAGCTTCCAGGGGGGCTGGGAAAAACTGTTTTTT.

The V call is TRBV27, the J call TRBJ1-2, with 9 bases matching TRBD1. Germline V gene data show CDR1 as MNHEY and CDR2 as SMNVEV (reference sequence). V lost 5 bases to trimming and J lost 5 bases; unmatched junction nucleotides: 6. The CDR3 is made up of 14 amino acids. The CDR3 DNA reads as TGTGCCAGCAGTATCCAGACAGGGGGTTATGGCTACACCTTC. It yields the protein CASSIQTGGYGYTF.